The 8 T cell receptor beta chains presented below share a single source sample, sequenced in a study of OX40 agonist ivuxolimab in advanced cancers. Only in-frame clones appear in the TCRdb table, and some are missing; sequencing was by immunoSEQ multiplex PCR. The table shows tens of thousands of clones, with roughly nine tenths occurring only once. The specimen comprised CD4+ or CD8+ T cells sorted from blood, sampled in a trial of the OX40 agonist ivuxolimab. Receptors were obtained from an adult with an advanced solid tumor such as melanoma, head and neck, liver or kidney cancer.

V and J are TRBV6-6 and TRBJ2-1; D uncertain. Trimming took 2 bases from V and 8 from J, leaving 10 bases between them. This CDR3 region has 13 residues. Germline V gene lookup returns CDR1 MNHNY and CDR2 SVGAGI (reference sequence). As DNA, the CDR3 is TGTGCCAGCAGTTACCCTGGAGCCGATGAGCAGTTCTTC. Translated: CASSYPGADEQFF.

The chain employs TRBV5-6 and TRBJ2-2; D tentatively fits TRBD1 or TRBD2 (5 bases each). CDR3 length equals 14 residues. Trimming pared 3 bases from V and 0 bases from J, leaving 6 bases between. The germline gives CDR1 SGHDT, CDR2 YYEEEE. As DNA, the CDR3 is TGTGCCAGCAGCTGGGACGCGAACACCGGGGAGCTGTTTTTT. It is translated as CASSWDANTGELFF.

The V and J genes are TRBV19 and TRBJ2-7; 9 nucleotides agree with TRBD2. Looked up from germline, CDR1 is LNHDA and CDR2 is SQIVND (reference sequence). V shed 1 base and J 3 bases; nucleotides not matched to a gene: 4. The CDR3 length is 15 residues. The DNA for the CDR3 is TGTGCCAGTAGTATAGCTTGGCGGGAGGGCTACGAGCAGTACTTC. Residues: CASSIAWREGYEQYF.

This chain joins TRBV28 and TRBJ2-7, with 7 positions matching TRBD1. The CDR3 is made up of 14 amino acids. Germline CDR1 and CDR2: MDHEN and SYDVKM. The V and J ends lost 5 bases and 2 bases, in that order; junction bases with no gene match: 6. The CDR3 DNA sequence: TGTGCCAGCAGTCCCGACAGGGACACCTACGAGCAGTACTTC. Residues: CASSPDRDTYEQYF.

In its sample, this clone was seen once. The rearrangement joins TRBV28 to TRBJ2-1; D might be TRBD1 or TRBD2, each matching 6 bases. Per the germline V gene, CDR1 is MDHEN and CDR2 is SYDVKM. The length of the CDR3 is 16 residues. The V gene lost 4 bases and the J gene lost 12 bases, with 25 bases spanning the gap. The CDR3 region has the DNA TGTGCCAGCAGTTCCGCCGTACTATCGGGGGCCGGCGGGCAGTTCTTC. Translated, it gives CASSSAVLSGAGGQFF.

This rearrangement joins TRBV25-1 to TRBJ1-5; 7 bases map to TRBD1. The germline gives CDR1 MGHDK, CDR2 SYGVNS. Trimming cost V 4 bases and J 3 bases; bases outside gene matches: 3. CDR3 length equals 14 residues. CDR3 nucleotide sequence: TGTGCCAGCAGTGGGGACAGAGACAATCAGCCCCAGCATTTT. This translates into CASSGDRDNQPQHF.

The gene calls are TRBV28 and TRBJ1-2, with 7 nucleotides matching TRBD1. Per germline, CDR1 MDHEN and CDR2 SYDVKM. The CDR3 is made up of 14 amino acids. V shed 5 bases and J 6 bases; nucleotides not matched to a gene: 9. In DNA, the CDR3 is TGTGCCAGCAGTCTAACGAACAGGGGAGATGGCTACACCTTC. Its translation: CASSLTNRGDGYTF.

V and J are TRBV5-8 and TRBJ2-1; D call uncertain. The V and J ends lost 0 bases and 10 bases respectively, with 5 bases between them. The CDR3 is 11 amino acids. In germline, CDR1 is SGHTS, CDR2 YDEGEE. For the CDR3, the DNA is TGTGCCAGCAGCTTGGGCAGAGAGCAGTTCTTC. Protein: CASSLGREQFF.